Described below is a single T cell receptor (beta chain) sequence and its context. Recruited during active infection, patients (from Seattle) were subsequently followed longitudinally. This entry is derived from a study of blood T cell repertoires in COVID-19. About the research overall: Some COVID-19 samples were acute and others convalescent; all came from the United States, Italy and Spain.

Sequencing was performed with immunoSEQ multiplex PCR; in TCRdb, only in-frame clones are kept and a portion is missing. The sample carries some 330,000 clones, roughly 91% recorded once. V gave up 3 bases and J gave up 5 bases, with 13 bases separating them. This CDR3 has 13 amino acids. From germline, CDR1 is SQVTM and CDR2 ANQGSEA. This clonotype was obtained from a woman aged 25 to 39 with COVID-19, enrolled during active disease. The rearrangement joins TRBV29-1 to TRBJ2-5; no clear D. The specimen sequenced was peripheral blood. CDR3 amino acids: CSVDESKEETQYF. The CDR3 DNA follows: TGCAGCGTTGACGAGTCGAAAGAGGAGACCCAGTACTTC.